The TCR beta chain under discussion was sequenced for a study of Tregs in tolerant kidney transplant recipients. Findings of the study overall: Findings come from small patient numbers and require larger validation.

In the case of this clone: Its specificity is unknown.

The assay was immunoSEQ multiplex PCR, and TCRdb's table has in-frame clones only and misses some. The sample contains tens of thousands of clones, roughly 93% of which appear only once. The ends lost 6 bases at V and 1 base at J; junction bases unmatched: 6. Germline V lookup: CDR1 MDHEN, CDR2 SYDVKM. The CDR3 loop spans 15 amino acids. The source material was CD4+ T cells from blood, sampled before the transplant. The sequence derives from a human donor who received a combined kidney and bone marrow transplant. The chain joins TRBV28 to TRBJ2-7; 10 nucleotides match TRBD1. DNA for the CDR3: TGTGCCAGCAGGAACCCGGGACAGGGGTCCTACGAGCAGTACTTC. Translating it yields CASRNPGQGSYEQYF.